This note documents a single TCR beta chain sequence. Its specificity is unknown. The data were taken from a study of cytomegalovirus exposure and HLA in healthy donors. Study-wide results and caveats: The authors judged a highly shared variant cluster likely a sequencing artifact. Being productive about 87% or about 30% of the time was typical of most TCR beta V segments in an earlier analysis.

Both 60 Vbeta primers and 13 Jbeta primers went into the PCR. Per the study methods: Unique TCR beta chains numbered roughly 84 million in a later analysis, with about 9.9 million shared. Method: immunoSEQ multiplex PCR; TCRdb's copy keeps in-frame clones and lacks some. That table gives V, J and clone size, and the DNA gave D and trimming. The table records some 170,000 clones, about 83% of them present only once. The germline gives CDR1 LNHNV, CDR2 YYDKDF (reference sequence). The CDR3 runs to 15 residues. The V and J ends lost 0 bases and 0 bases respectively, with 9 bases between them. Sequences were obtained from PBMCs. This receptor was identified in a woman aged 25 to 39 in good health and CMV-seronegative. The chain carries TRBV15 and TRBJ2-7; D ambiguous. DNA for the CDR3: TGTGCCACCAGCAGAGATCGTCATAGCTCCTACGAGCAGTACTTC. Translation: CATSRDRHSSYEQYF.